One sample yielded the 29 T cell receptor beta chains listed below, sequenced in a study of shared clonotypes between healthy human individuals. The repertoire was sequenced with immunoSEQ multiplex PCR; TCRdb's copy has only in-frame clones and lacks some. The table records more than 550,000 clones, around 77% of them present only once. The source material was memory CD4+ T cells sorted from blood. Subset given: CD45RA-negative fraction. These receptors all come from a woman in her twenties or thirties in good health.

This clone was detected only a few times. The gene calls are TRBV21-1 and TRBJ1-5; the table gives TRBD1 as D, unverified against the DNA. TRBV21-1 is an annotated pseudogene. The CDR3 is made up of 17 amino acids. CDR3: CASSKASGTTSNQPQHF. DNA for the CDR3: TGTGCCAGCAGCAAAGCTTCCGGGACAACTAGCAATCAGCCCCAGCATTTT.

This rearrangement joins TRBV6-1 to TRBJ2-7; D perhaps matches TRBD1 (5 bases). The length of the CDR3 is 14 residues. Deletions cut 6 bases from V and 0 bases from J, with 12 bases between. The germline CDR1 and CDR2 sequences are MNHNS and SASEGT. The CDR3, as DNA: TGTGCCAGCAGAGACAGATATAGCTCCTACGAGCAGTACTTC. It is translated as CASRDRYSSYEQYF.

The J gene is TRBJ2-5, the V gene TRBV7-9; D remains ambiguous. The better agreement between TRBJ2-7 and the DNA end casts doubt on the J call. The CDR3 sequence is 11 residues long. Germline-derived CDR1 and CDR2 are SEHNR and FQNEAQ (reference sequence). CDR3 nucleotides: TGTGCCAGCAGTAAGAACTACGAGCAGTACTTC. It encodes CASSKNYEQYF.

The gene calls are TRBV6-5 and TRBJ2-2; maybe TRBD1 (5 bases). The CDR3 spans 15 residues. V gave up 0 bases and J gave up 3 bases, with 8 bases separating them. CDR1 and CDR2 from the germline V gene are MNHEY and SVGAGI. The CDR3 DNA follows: TGTGCCAGCAGTTACTCCGCAGGGCACACCGGGGAGCTGTTTTTT. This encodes CASSYSAGHTGELFF.

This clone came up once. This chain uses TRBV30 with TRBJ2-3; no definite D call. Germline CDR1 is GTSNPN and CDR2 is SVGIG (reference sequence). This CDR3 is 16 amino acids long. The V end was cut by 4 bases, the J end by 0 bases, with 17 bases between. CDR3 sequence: CAWNPHKLGSTDTQYF. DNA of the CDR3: TGTGCCTGGAACCCACATAAGTTGGGTAGCACAGATACGCAGTATTTT. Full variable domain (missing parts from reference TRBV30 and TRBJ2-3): SQTIHQWPATLVQPVGSPLSLECTVEGTSNPNLYWYRQAAGRGLQLLFYSVGIGQISSEVPQNLSASRPQDRQFILSSKKLLLSDSGFYLCAWNPHKLGSTDTQYFGPGTRLTVL.

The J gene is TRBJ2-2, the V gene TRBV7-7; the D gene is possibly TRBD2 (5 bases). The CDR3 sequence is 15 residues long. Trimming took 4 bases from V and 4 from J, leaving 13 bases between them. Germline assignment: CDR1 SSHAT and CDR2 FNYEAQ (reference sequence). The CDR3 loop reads CASSSSPSSTGELFF. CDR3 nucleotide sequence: TGTGCCAGCAGCTCTAGTCCTAGCTCCACCGGGGAGCTGTTTTTT.

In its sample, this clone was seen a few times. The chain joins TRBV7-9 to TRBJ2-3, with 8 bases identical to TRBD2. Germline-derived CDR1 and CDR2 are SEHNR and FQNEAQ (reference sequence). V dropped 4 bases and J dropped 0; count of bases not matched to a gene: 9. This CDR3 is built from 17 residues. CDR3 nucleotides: TGTGCCAGCAGCTCGGCGGGAGGACTAATTAGCACAGATACGCAGTATTTT. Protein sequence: CASSSAGGLISTDTQYF. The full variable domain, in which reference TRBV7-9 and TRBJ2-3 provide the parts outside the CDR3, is DTGVSQNPRHKITKRGQNVTFRCDPISEHNRLYWYRQTLGQGPEFLTYFQNEAQLEKSRLLSDRFSAERPKGSFSTLEIQRTEQGDSAMYLCASSSAGGLISTDTQYFGPGTRLTVL.

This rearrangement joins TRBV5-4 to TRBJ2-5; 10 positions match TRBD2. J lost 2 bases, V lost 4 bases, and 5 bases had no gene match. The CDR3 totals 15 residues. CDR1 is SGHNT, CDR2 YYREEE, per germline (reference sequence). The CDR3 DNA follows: TGTGCCAGCAGCAGAGCGACTAGCGGGCAAGAGACCCAGTACTTC. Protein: CASSRATSGQETQYF.

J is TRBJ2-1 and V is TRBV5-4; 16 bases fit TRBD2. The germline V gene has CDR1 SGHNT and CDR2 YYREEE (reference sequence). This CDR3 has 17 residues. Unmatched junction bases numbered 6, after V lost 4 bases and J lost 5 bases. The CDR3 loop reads CASSQGLAGGINNEQFF. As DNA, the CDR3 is TGTGCCAGCAGCCAGGGACTAGCGGGAGGGATAAACAATGAGCAGTTCTTC. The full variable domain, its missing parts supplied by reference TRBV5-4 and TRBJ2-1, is ETGVTQSPTHLIKTRGQQVTLRCSSQSGHNTVSWYQQALGQGPQFIFQYYREEENGRGNFPPRFSGLQFPNYSSELNVNALELDDSALYLCASSQGLAGGINNEQFFGPGTRLTVL.

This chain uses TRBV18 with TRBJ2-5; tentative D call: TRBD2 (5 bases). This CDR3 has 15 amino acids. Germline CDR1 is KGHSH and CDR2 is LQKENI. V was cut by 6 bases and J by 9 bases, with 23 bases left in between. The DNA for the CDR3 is TGTGCCAGCTCTCCGACGCCTACAGAGGCCGGGGCCCAGTACTTC. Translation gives CASSPTPTEAGAQYF.

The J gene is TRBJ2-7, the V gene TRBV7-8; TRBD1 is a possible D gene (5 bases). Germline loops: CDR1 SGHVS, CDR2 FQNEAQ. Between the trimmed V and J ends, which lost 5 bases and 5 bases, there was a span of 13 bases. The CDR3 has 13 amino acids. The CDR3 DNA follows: TGTGCCAGCAGCCAGGGCCAGTCCAACGAGCAGTACTTC. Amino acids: CASSQGQSNEQYF.

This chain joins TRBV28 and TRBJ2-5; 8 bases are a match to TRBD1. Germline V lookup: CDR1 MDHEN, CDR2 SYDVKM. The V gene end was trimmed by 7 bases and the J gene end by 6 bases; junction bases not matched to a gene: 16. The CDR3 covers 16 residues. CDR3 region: CASTQKHSGGGKTQYF. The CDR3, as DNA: TGTGCCAGCACCCAGAAACATTCAGGGGGCGGGAAGACCCAGTACTTC.

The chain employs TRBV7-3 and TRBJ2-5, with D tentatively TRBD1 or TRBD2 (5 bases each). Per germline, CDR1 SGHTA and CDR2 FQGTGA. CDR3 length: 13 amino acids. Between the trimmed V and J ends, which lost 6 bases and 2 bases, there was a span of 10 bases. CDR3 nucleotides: TGTGCCAGCAGGAAGGGACCTCAAGAGACCCAGTACTTC. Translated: CASRKGPQETQYF.

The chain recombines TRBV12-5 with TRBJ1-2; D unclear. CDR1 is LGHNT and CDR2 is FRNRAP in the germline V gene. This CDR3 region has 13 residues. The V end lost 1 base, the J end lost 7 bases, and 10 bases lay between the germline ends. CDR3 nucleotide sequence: TGTGCTAGTGGTTTGGGCGGCCCGAGTGGCTACACCTTC. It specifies CASGLGGPSGYTF.

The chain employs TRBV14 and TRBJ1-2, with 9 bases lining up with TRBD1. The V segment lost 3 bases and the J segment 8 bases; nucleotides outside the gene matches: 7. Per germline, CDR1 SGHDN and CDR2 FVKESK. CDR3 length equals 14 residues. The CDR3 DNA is TGTGCCAGCAGCCATCCGGGACAGGGTGTAGGCTACACCTTC. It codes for CASSHPGQGVGYTF.

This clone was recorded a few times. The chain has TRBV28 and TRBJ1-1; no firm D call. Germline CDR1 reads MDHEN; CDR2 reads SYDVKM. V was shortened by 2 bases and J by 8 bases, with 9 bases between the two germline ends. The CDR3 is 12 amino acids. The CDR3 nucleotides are TGTGCCAGCAGTTTAGGCCGATTCGAAGCTTTCTTT. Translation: CASSLGRFEAFF. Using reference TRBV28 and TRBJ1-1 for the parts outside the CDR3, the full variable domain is DVKVTQSSRYLVKRTGEKVFLECVQDMDHENMFWYRQDPGLGLRLIYFSYDVKMKEKGDIPEGYSVSREKKERFSLILESASTNQTSMYLCASSLGRFEAFFGQGTRLTVV.

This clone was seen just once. In nucleotides, the CDR3 is TGTGCCAGCTCACCAAGGGACCTAAACTCTGGAAACACCATATATTTT. Its protein product is CASSPRDLNSGNTIYF. The chain couples TRBV18 to TRBJ1-3, with D possibly TRBD1 on 5 matching bases. With 2 bases removed from V and 0 bases from J, the gap between germline ends came to 11 bases. Germline loops: CDR1 KGHSH, CDR2 LQKENI. CDR3 size: 16 residues.

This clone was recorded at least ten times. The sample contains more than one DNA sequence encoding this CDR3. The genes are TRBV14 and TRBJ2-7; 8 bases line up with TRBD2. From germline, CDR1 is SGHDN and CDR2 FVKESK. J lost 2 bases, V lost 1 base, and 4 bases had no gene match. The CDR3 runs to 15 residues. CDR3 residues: CASSQGLAGTYEQYF. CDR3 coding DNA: TGTGCCAGCAGCCAAGGGCTAGCGGGCACCTACGAGCAGTACTTC.

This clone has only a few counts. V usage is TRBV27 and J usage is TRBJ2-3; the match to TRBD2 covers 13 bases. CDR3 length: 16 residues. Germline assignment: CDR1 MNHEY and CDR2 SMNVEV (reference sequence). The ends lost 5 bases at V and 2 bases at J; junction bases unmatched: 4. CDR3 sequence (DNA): TGTGCCAGCAGTGGGGGACTAGCGGGGACCACAGATACGCAGTATTTT. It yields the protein CASSGGLAGTTDTQYF.

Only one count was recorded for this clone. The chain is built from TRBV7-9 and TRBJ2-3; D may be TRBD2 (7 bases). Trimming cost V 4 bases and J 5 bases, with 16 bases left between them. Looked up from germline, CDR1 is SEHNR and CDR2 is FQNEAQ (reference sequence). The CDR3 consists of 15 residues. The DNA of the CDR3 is TGTGCCAGCAGCTCTTGGGCGGGGGCACAAGATACGCAGTATTTT. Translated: CASSSWAGAQDTQYF.

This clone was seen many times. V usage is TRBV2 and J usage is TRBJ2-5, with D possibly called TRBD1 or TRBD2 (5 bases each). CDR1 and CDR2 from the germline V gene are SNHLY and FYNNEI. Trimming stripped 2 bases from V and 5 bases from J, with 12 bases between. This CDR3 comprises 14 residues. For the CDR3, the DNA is TGTGCCAGCAGTGAACAGACCTGGGGGGAGACCCAGTACTTC. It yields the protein CASSEQTWGETQYF. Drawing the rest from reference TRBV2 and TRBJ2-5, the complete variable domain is EPEVTQTPSHQVTQMGQEVILRCVPISNHLYFYWYRQILGQKVEFLVSFYNNEISEKSEIFDDQFSVERPDGSNFTLKIRSTKLEDSAMYFCASSEQTWGETQYFGPGTRLLVL.

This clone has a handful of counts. In DNA, the CDR3 is TGTGCCAGCAGCTTGTTTACTGGACAGGGGTACACTGAAGCTTTCTTT. Its protein is CASSLFTGQGYTEAFF. The V gene is TRBV5-5, the J gene TRBJ1-1; the match to TRBD1 covers 9 bases. This CDR3 is 16 amino acids long. The germline V gene has CDR1 SGHKS and CDR2 YYEKEE (reference sequence). The V gene end was trimmed by 1 base and the J gene end by 3 bases; junction bases not matched to a gene: 7. Together with reference TRBV5-5 and TRBJ1-1, the CDR3 gives the full variable domain: DAGVTQSPTHLIKTRGQQVTLRCSPISGHKSVSWYQQVLGQGPQFIFQYYEKEERGRGNFPDRFSARQFPNYSSELNVNALLLGDSALYLCASSLFTGQGYTEAFFGQGTRLTVV.

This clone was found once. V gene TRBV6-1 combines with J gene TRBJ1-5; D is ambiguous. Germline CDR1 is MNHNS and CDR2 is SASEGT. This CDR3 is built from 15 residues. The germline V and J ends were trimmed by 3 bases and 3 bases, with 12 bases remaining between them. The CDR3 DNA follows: TGTGCCAGCAGTGAGCGCAGTAGAATCAATCAGCCCCAGCATTTT. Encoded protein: CASSERSRINQPQHF.

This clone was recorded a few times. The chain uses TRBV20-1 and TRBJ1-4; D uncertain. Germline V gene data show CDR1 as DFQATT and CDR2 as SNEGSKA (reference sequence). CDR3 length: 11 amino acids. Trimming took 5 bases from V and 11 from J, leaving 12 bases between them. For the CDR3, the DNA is TGCAGTGCTGGAATGGACGGGAAACTGTTTTTT. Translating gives CSAGMDGKLFF.

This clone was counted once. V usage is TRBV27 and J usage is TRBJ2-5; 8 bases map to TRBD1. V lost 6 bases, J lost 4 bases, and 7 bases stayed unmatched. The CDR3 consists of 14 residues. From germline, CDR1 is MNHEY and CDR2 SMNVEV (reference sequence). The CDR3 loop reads CASRHTDRGETQYF. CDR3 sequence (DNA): TGTGCCAGCAGACACACTGACAGGGGAGAGACCCAGTACTTC.

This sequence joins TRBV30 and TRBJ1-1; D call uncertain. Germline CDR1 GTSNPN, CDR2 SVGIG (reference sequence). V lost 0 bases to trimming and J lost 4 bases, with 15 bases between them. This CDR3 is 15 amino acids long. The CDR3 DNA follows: TGTGCCTGGAGTGTCTCGGCCTCGTGGATCACTGAAGCTTTCTTT. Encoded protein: CAWSVSASWITEAFF.

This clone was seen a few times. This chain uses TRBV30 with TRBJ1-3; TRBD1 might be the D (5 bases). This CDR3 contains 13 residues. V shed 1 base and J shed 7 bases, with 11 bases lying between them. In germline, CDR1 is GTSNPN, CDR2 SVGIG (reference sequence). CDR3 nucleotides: TGTGCCTGGAGTGACAGGACCCCCAACACCATATATTTT. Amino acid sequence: CAWSDRTPNTIYF.

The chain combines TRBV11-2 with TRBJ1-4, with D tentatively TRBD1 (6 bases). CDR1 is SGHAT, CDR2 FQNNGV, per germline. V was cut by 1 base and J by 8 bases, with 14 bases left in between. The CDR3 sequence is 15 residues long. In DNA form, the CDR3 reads TGTGCCAGCAGCTTAGGTACAGGGTTAAAAGAAAAACTGTTTTTT. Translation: CASSLGTGLKEKLFF.

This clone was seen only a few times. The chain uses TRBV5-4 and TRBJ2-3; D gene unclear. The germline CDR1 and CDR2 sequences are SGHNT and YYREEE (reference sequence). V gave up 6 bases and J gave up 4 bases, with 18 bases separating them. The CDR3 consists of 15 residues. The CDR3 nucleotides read TGTGCCAGCACCAACCCGTCGGGTTACCCAGATACGCAGTATTTT. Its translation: CASTNPSGYPDTQYF.